This entry describes one T cell receptor beta chain. The source of the sample is a study of blood T cell repertoires in COVID-19. Study information: Acute-phase and convalescent COVID-19 samples originated in the United States, Italy and Spain. Sample material is recorded as cDNA or gDNA derived from T cells, B-cell-depleted T cells, or PBMCs.

Under the authors' procedure: It was from reference gene primer amplification that nucleated cell counts were estimated. The protocol was immunoSEQ multiplex PCR, while the TCRdb copy is restricted to in-frame clones and leaves out a portion. The DNA gave D and trimming, while V, J and clone size come from that table. This sample has about 280,000 clones, with roughly 85% found just once. CDR1 and CDR2 (germline): MDHEN, SYDVKM. The CDR3 is 16 residues long. The trim removed 6 bases at V and 5 bases at J, leaving 12 bases unmatched. Sequenced input: peripheral blood. This sequence joins TRBV28 and TRBJ2-3, with 9 bases aligning to TRBD2. The sequence was collected from a human donor in a cohort sampled during active COVID-19. In DNA form, the CDR3 reads TGTGCCAGCAGCTGGGGAATAACTAGCGGGTTAGATACGCAGTATTTT. It encodes CASSWGITSGLDTQYF.